Shown below are 20 T cell receptor beta chains from a single sample sequenced in a study of T-cell reconstitution after alpha-beta-depleted transplantation in children. Library preparation (for TCRbeta) was performed with unique molecular identifiers. TCRdb reprocessed the PCR reads via MiXCR and lists one record per CDR3 protein. The table has 600,000 to 700,000 distinct CDR3 sequences, roughly 14% seen once. Sequencing used PBMCs, obtained before TCRalphabeta/CD19-depleted stem cell transplant. These receptors were obtained from a girl aged 2-10 years with congenital amegakaryocytic thrombocytopenia, due to receive a stem cell transplant.

This clonotype was found a few times. The V gene is TRBV20-1, the J gene TRBJ2-3, with 10 bases lining up with TRBD2. The CDR3 is made up of 15 amino acids. J lost 0 bases, V lost 7 bases, and 7 bases had no gene match. Per the germline V gene, CDR1 is DFQATT and CDR2 is SNEGSKA (reference sequence). This CDR3 is CSGTSGRTSTDTQYF. The CDR3 DNA sequence: TGCAGTGGGACTAGCGGAAGAACTAGCACAGATACGCAGTATTTT.

This clonotype was seen just once. This rearrangement joins TRBV5-1 to TRBJ2-5, with 8 bases fitting TRBD2. The trim removed 4 bases at V and 2 bases at J, leaving 1 base unmatched. The CDR3 is 13 amino acids. CDR1 and CDR2 (germline): SGHRS, YFSETQ. The CDR3 nucleotides are TGCGCCAGCAGCCGGGAGGGACAAGAGACCCAGTACTTC. It yields the protein CASSREGQETQYF. The variable domain in full, completed from reference TRBV5-1 and TRBJ2-5, reads KAGVTQTPRYLIKTRGQQVTLSCSPISGHRSVSWYQQTPGQGLQFLFEYFSETQRNKGNFPGRFSGRQFSNSRSEMNVSTLELGDSALYLCASSREGQETQYFGPGTRLLVL.

This sequence joins TRBV7-9 and TRBJ1-5; D unresolved. Germline V gene data show CDR1 as SEHNR and CDR2 as FQNEAQ (reference sequence). Trimming removed 5 bases at V and 7 bases at J, with 15 bases between. The CDR3 is 14 residues long. In nucleotides, the CDR3 is TGTGCCAGCAGCCTACCGGGCGCCTGGCAGCCCCAGCATTTT. This codes for CASSLPGAWQPQHF.

The chain carries TRBV7-3 and TRBJ2-5; maybe TRBD1 (6 bases). This CDR3 is built from 13 residues. V was trimmed by 5 bases and J by 4 bases, leaving 11 bases between them. CDR1 and CDR2 (germline): SGHTA, FQGTGA. CDR3 sequence: CASSPSQGETQYF. CDR3 DNA sequence: TGTGCCAGCAGCCCCTCACAGGGAGAGACCCAGTACTTC.

This clonotype occurred many times. This rearrangement joins TRBV20-1 to TRBJ1-2; 7 bases fit TRBD1. The CDR3 length is 12 residues. The trim removed 8 bases at V and 6 bases at J, leaving 9 bases unmatched. In germline, CDR1 is DFQATT, CDR2 SNEGSKA (reference sequence). As DNA, the CDR3 is TGCAGTACGGACAGGAGGGAAAATGGCTACACCTTC. Translating it yields CSTDRRENGYTF.

This clonotype was recorded at least ten times. V and J are TRBV6-6 and TRBJ2-3; no clear D. Germline CDR1 MNHNY, CDR2 SVGAGI (reference sequence). V dropped 4 bases and J dropped 9 bases, with 8 bases sitting between them. The CDR3 is made up of 11 amino acids. This CDR3 is CASSWDQTQYF. The CDR3 nucleotides are TGTGCCAGCAGTTGGGATCAGACGCAGTATTTT.

In this sample, this clonotype turned up many times. V is TRBV5-1 and J is TRBJ2-7; 8 bases line up with TRBD1. CDR3 length: 14 residues. The germline V gene has CDR1 SGHRS and CDR2 YFSETQ. Trimming at V came to 4 bases and at J to 3 bases, leaving 6 bases not matched to a gene. The CDR3 here is CASSAGTGIYEQYF. CDR3 nucleotide sequence: TGCGCCAGCAGCGCCGGGACAGGAATCTACGAGCAGTACTTC.

This rearrangement joins TRBV7-2 to TRBJ2-7; 10 nucleotides align to TRBD2. Germline values: CDR1 SGHTA, CDR2 FQGNSA. The J segment lost 6 bases and the V segment lost 0 bases, leaving 5 bases of the junction unmatched. This CDR3 spans 15 amino acids. The CDR3 is CASSLAARLAGEQYF. The CDR3 region has the DNA TGTGCCAGCAGCTTAGCGGCGAGACTAGCGGGCGAGCAGTACTTC.

This clonotype showed up just a few times. The V gene is TRBV20-1, the J gene TRBJ1-3; D is uncertain. The CDR3 totals 14 residues. Trimming shortened V by 3 bases and J by 0 bases, and 9 bases separated the two germline ends. In germline, CDR1 is DFQATT, CDR2 SNEGSKA (reference sequence). This chain's CDR3 is CSASDGYSGNTIYF. The CDR3 coding sequence is TGCAGTGCTAGTGACGGGTACTCTGGAAACACCATATATTTT.

This clonotype was picked up many times. The chain combines TRBV10-2 with TRBJ2-7; 8 bases agree with TRBD2. Trimming at V came to 4 bases and at J to 0 bases, leaving 11 bases not matched to a gene. Per germline, CDR1 WSHSY and CDR2 SAAADI. The CDR3 has 17 amino acids. CDR3 coding DNA: TGCGCCAGCAGTGGTGCTAGCGGGTTAGTCCCCTCCTACGAGCAGTACTTC. Its protein product is CASSGASGLVPSYEQYF.

V is TRBV5-4 and J is TRBJ2-2; TRBD2 matches at 10 bases. Losses at the gene ends were 4 bases for V and 1 base for J; bases not matched to a gene: 16. CDR1 and CDR2 from the germline V gene are SGHNT and YYREEE (reference sequence). The CDR3 is made up of 20 amino acids. CDR3 DNA sequence: TGTGCCAGCAGCCCGGGGCTAGCGGGAGAATCCGTAGGGAACACCGGGGAGCTGTTTTTT. It yields the protein CASSPGLAGESVGNTGELFF.

This clonotype has at least ten counts. The CDR3 loop reads CSAHLFGRPSYEQYF. The CDR3 DNA sequence: TGCAGTGCCCACTTATTCGGGAGGCCCTCCTACGAGCAGTACTTC. The rearrangement joins TRBV20-1 to TRBJ2-7; 7 bases are a match to TRBD2. After removal of 6 bases from V and 0 bases from J, the junction contained 11 bases not matched to a gene. Germline V CDR1 and CDR2: DFQATT, SNEGSKA (reference sequence). The CDR3 extends over 15 amino acids.

CDR3 sequence (DNA): TGTGCCAGCAGCTTAGTACCTAGCAGGAGTACGGTCCTGGGGTTTAATGAGCAGTTCTTC. Translated: CASSLVPSRSTVLGFNEQFF. V gene TRBV7-8 combines with J gene TRBJ2-1, with D perhaps matching TRBD2 (5 bases). Germline V gene data show CDR1 as SGHVS and CDR2 as FQNEAQ. With 1 base removed from V and 7 bases from J, the gap between germline ends came to 29 bases. The CDR3 spans 20 residues. Full variable domain (outside the CDR3, taken from reference TRBV7-8 and TRBJ2-1): GAGVSQSPRYKVAKRGQDVALRCDPISGHVSLFWYQQALGQGPEFLTYFQNEAQLDKSGLPSDRFFAERPEGSVSTLKIQRTQQEDSAVYLCASSLVPSRSTVLGFNEQFFGPGTRLTVL.

The chain carries TRBV21-1 and TRBJ2-7; whether TRBD1, the table's D call, matches the DNA was not checked. TRBV21-1 represents a pseudogene. The CDR3 consists of 15 residues. In DNA, the CDR3 is TGTGCCAGCAGCGGAACAGGGTGCGAAAACTACGAGCAGTACTTC. The encoded protein is CASSGTGCENYEQYF.

This clonotype was observed a few times. The chain employs TRBV7-6 and TRBJ1-4; D is perhaps TRBD1 (6 bases). Germline lookup yields CDR1 SGHVS and CDR2 FNYEAQ. V dropped 2 bases and J dropped 6 bases, with 10 bases sitting between them. This CDR3 has 14 amino acids. In nucleotides, the CDR3 is TGTGCCAGCAGCTTACGGGCAGGGGATGAAAAACTGTTTTTT. Protein sequence: CASSLRAGDEKLFF.

This clonotype has ten or more counts. The chain joins TRBV5-1 to TRBJ2-1; D perhaps matches TRBD2 (6 bases). Germline values: CDR1 SGHRS, CDR2 YFSETQ. The CDR3 covers 16 residues. V lost 1 base and J lost 8, with 19 bases in between. CDR3 amino acids: CASSLNSGGISYEQFF. CDR3 coding DNA: TGCGCCAGCAGCTTGAACTCGGGCGGGATCAGTTATGAGCAGTTCTTC.

A word on this clonotype: A single base separates this from a much larger clone, so it may be a read error. The chain joins TRBV15 to TRBJ2-3; D may be TRBD1 or TRBD2 (5 bases each). The CDR3 runs to 16 residues. CDR1 and CDR2 from the germline V gene are LNHNV and YYDKDF (reference sequence). CDR3 nucleotides: TGTGCCACCATCAGAGATAGTCGGGGACCCACAGATACGCAGTATTTT. Its protein is CATIRDSRGPTDTQYF.

This clonotype has ten or more counts. This chain connects TRBV5-1 to TRBJ2-2; weak D call: TRBD2 (6 bases). The CDR3 totals 16 residues. The germline V gene encodes CDR1 SGHRS and CDR2 YFSETQ. The V gene lost 1 base and the J gene lost 5 bases, with 15 bases spanning the gap. CDR3: CASSLISGGGTGELFF. Written as DNA, the CDR3 is TGCGCCAGCAGCTTGATTAGCGGAGGCGGGACCGGGGAGCTGTTTTTT.

This clonotype occurred a few times. The gene calls are TRBV12-3 or TRBV12-4 and TRBJ1-5; perhaps TRBD1 as D (5 bases). CDR3 length equals 14 residues. V was pared by 3 bases and J by 3 bases, with 9 bases between. The CDR3 nucleotides read TGTGCCAGCAGTTTGGGACCGCACAATCAGCCCCAGCATTTT. Translated: CASSLGPHNQPQHF.

This clonotype was counted only a few times. The chain joins TRBV3-1 to TRBJ1-1; D is ambiguous. The CDR3 is 15 residues long. Trimming removed 0 bases at V and 0 bases at J, with 8 bases between. Germline-derived CDR1 and CDR2 are LGHDT and YNNKEL (reference sequence). The CDR3 protein is CASSQDVTLNTEAFF. The CDR3 DNA reads TGTGCCAGCAGCCAAGATGTGACCCTGAACACTGAAGCTTTCTTT.